These 9 T cell receptor beta chains were sequenced from one sample in a study of blood T cells in healthy people across ages. A second PCR of 7 to 11 cycles used a sample-barcoded 5' primer and a J-beta primer mix. A single record per CDR3 protein comes from TCRdb applying MiXCR to the 5' RACE reads. This table holds about 630,000 distinct CDR3 sequences, around 20% found once. The sequenced material came from blood. The receptors come from a man aged 65-85 years in good health.

The chain combines TRBV20-1 with TRBJ2-1, with 12 positions matching TRBD2. This CDR3 comprises 17 residues. The junction had 11 bases not matched to a gene; V was cut back by 4 bases and J by 4 bases. The germline V gene has CDR1 DFQATT and CDR2 SNEGSKA (reference sequence). CDR3 bases: TGCAGTGCTAAAGGACTAGCGGGAATGTCTCGATACAATGAGCAGTTCTTC. It specifies CSAKGLAGMSRYNEQFF.

This clonotype was observed many times. This rearrangement joins TRBV7-8 to TRBJ1-5; 8 positions match TRBD1. V lost 2 bases to trimming and J lost 7 bases; unmatched junction nucleotides: 4. Germline CDR1 reads SGHVS; CDR2 reads FQNEAQ. CDR3 length equals 14 residues. CDR3 DNA sequence: TGTGCCAGCAGCTTACAGGGGGCCTTACAGCCCCAGCATTTT. Its translation: CASSLQGALQPQHF.

This clonotype occurred a few times. J is TRBJ2-5 and V is TRBV5-1; 9 bases agree with TRBD1. V lost 7 bases to trimming and J lost 5 bases; unmatched junction nucleotides: 9. The CDR3 length is 14 residues. The germline gives CDR1 SGHRS, CDR2 YFSETQ. The CDR3 region is CASFPGQGRETQYF. The CDR3 nucleotides are TGCGCCAGCTTTCCGGGACAGGGTAGGGAGACCCAGTACTTC.

The chain joins TRBV10-3 to TRBJ1-3; D is possibly TRBD1 (5 bases). The V end lost 2 bases, the J end lost 0 bases, and 17 bases lay between the germline ends. CDR1 is ENHRY, CDR2 SYGVKD, per germline. This CDR3 region has 18 residues. The CDR3 spells CAISETDRSTSSGNTIYF. The DNA of the CDR3 is TGTGCCATCAGTGAGACAGACAGAAGTACAAGCTCTGGAAACACCATATATTTT.

In its sample, this clonotype was seen a few times. The J gene is TRBJ2-3, the V gene TRBV18; no definite D call. From germline, CDR1 is KGHSH and CDR2 LQKENI. V was clipped by 1 base and J by 2 bases, with 10 bases between them. CDR3 size: 15 residues. The CDR3 protein is CASSPRKDPTDTQYF. Here the CDR3 DNA reads TGTGCCAGCTCACCACGCAAAGACCCCACAGATACGCAGTATTTT.

The sample holds a few counts of this clonotype. The gene calls are TRBV6-6 and TRBJ2-7; D unclear. The CDR3 has 14 residues. From germline, CDR1 is MNHNY and CDR2 SVGAGI (reference sequence). Deletions cut 5 bases from V and 2 bases from J, with 13 bases between. CDR3: CASSTGTTAYEQYF. In DNA form, the CDR3 reads TGTGCCAGCAGTACGGGCACCACCGCCTACGAGCAGTACTTC.

This clonotype has ten or more counts. The chain joins TRBV2 to TRBJ2-5; no reliable D call. The V gene lost 5 bases and the J gene lost 2 bases, with 9 bases spanning the gap. Germline CDR1 and CDR2: SNHLY and FYNNEI. CDR3 length: 13 amino acids. The CDR3 protein is CASSRSQQETQYF. In DNA form, the CDR3 reads TGTGCCAGCAGTCGGAGTCAGCAAGAGACCCAGTACTTC.

This clonotype was recorded a few times. The chain carries TRBV25-1 and TRBJ2-7, with D maybe TRBD2 (6 bases). The CDR3 consists of 16 residues. The V and J ends lost 4 bases and 0 bases respectively, with 16 bases between them. Germline assignment: CDR1 MGHDK and CDR2 SYGVNS. CDR3 DNA: TGTGCCAGCAGTGGGATATGGGACGGGAGCTCCTACGAGCAGTACTTC. Translated: CASSGIWDGSSYEQYF.

The chain uses TRBV20-1 and TRBJ2-5; tentatively, D is TRBD1 (6 bases). The J call may be in error: the DNA end matches TRBJ2-7 better. The CDR3 length is 14 residues. Germline CDR1 DFQATT, CDR2 SNEGSKA (reference sequence). CDR3 residues: CSAGTGPSPYEQYF. DNA for the CDR3: TGCAGTGCTGGAACAGGGCCCAGTCCCTACGAGCAGTACTTC.